This T cell receptor (beta chain) was recorded in a study of blood T cell repertoires in COVID-19. Study-wide context: T cells, B-cell-depleted T cells, or PBMCs provided the cDNA or gDNA that served as material.

The CDR3 is 16 amino acids. The V and J ends lost 6 bases and 0 bases respectively, with 19 bases between them. The V gene's germline CDR1 is SGHTS and CDR2 YDEGEE. Profiled with immunoSEQ multiplex PCR; TCRdb holds only in-frame clones, not every one. This table has about 400,000 clones, roughly 90% appearing once. Specimen: peripheral blood. This chain connects TRBV5-8 to TRBJ2-7; D not certain. This sequence originates from a middle-aged man with acute or convalescent COVID-19. The CDR3 is CASKVLPHLSSYEQYF. The DNA of the CDR3 is TGTGCCAGCAAAGTACTACCCCACCTGAGCTCCTACGAGCAGTACTTC.